This TCR beta chain was documented in a study of T cell changes during pregnancy in multiple sclerosis. CDR3 size: 15 residues. The J segment lost 4 bases and the V segment lost 4 bases, leaving 5 bases of the junction unmatched. CDR1 SQVTM and CDR2 ANQGSEA come from the germline V gene. Repertoires were generated with immunoSEQ multiplex PCR, while TCRdb's copy carries only in-frame clones and drops some. The sample records about 41,000 clones, 80% to 90% being singletons. The sequenced sample was CD4+ T cells from peripheral blood mononuclear cells, obtained in the first trimester of pregnancy. This receptor was identified in a female donor with multiple sclerosis, enrolled in a pregnancy study. The chain carries TRBV29-1 and TRBJ2-1; the match to TRBD2 covers 12 bases. The CDR3 region is CSVGTSGRPYNEQFF. The CDR3 nucleotides are TGCAGCGTTGGCACTAGCGGGAGGCCATACAATGAGCAGTTCTTC.